These 21 T cell receptor beta chains share one sample of origin, sequenced in a study of radiotherapy plus CTLA-4 blockade in lung cancer. Using immunoSEQ multiplex PCR, the repertoire was profiled, and TCRdb retains in-frame clones only, with some absent. The sample consists of approximately 41,000 clones, roughly 70% of them appearing once. The sequencing here drew on peripheral blood, taken from a patient treated with radiotherapy plus ipilimumab. The receptor source for this set is a human donor with non-small cell lung cancer who had stable disease on radiotherapy plus ipilimumab.

This clone has a handful of counts. The chain recombines TRBV5-1 with TRBJ1-5; possible D gene TRBD1, 6 bases. Trimming pared 1 base from V and 1 base from J, leaving 12 bases between. Germline V gene sequence: CDR1 SGHRS, CDR2 YFSETQ. The CDR3 has 16 amino acids. The CDR3 DNA reads TGCGCCAGCAGCTTGTTTCCAACAGGGAGCAATCAGCCCCAGCATTTT. Translated, it gives CASSLFPTGSNQPQHF.

The V and J genes are TRBV30 and TRBJ1-2; 7 positions agree with TRBD1. The germline gives CDR1 GTSNPN, CDR2 SVGIG (reference sequence). The V segment lost 0 bases and the J segment 0 bases; nucleotides outside the gene matches: 4. CDR3 size: 15 residues. The chain's CDR3 is CAWSVIGTANYGYTF. CDR3 coding DNA: TGTGCCTGGAGTGTCATCGGGACAGCTAACTATGGCTACACCTTC.

The chain carries TRBV7-9 and TRBJ1-6, with TRBD1 matching over 7 bases. V trimming: 8 bases; J trimming: 7 bases; junction bases outside the gene matches: 8. Germline V CDR1 and CDR2: SEHNR, FQNEAQ (reference sequence). This CDR3 region has 14 residues. CDR3 nucleotides: TGTGCCAGCGGTCAGGGACAGCCAAATTCACCCCTCCACTTT. Translating gives CASGQGQPNSPLHF. The full variable domain, its missing parts supplied by reference TRBV7-9 and TRBJ1-6, is DTGVSQNPRHKITKRGQNVTFRCDPISEHNRLYWYRQTLGQGPEFLTYFQNEAQLEKSRLLSDRFSAERPKGSFSTLEIQRTEQGDSAMYLCASGQGQPNSPLHFGNGTRLTVT.

The J gene is TRBJ1-1, the V gene TRBV18, with a possible D match to TRBD1 (6 bases). Deletions cut 1 base from V and 6 bases from J, with 9 bases between. Germline loops: CDR1 KGHSH, CDR2 LQKENI. The CDR3 spans 13 residues. The CDR3 spells CASSPLGAAEAFF. The CDR3 bases are TGTGCCAGCTCACCACTGGGGGCGGCTGAAGCTTTCTTT.

The CDR3 DNA is TGTGCCTGGAGTCCCCCCGGGGTTGGATCACCCCTCCACTTT. Protein sequence: CAWSPPGVGSPLHF. The V gene is TRBV30, the J gene TRBJ1-6; the D is unclear. The CDR3 has 14 residues. V was trimmed by 2 bases and J by 10 bases, leaving 15 bases between them. Germline-derived CDR1 and CDR2 are GTSNPN and SVGIG (reference sequence).

The chain employs TRBV7-8 and TRBJ2-1; TRBD2 matches 11 bases. Trimming took 5 bases from V and 2 from J; bases not matched to a gene: 5. The CDR3 runs 16 residues. From germline, CDR1 is SGHVS and CDR2 FQNEAQ. The CDR3 DNA reads TGTGCCAGCAGCCCAGGTAGCGGGGGGGCCTACAATGAGCAGTTCTTC. Translated, it gives CASSPGSGGAYNEQFF.

The chain recombines TRBV30 with TRBJ1-5; D gene uncertain. The germline V gene encodes CDR1 GTSNPN and CDR2 SVGIG (reference sequence). V was shortened by 2 bases and J by 3 bases, with 8 bases between the two germline ends. CDR3 length equals 13 residues. For the CDR3, the DNA is TGTGCCTGGAGTCCCGGGGTCAATCAGCCCCAGCATTTT. Its protein product is CAWSPGVNQPQHF.

This chain links TRBV5-4 with TRBJ1-6; D is unresolved. CDR3 length: 14 amino acids. Per the germline V gene, CDR1 is SGHNT and CDR2 is YYREEE (reference sequence). V was shortened by 1 base and J by 9 bases, with 11 bases between the two germline ends. The CDR3 sequence: CASSLFSRSSPLHF. The CDR3 DNA reads TGTGCCAGCAGCTTGTTCTCTCGGAGTTCACCCCTCCACTTT.

This chain joins TRBV19 and TRBJ1-6; tentative D call: TRBD1 (6 bases). CDR1 and CDR2 from the germline V gene are LNHDA and SQIVND (reference sequence). Trimming left V 3 bases short and J 7 bases short, with 10 bases between. The CDR3 runs 14 residues. The CDR3 nucleotides are TGTGCCAGTAGTATGCAGGGGCTAAATTCACCCCTCCACTTT. Translation gives CASSMQGLNSPLHF.

V and J are TRBV11-3 and TRBJ2-1; 9 nucleotides agree with TRBD2. This CDR3 region has 15 residues. Germline CDR1 SGHNT, CDR2 YENEEA. V lost 1 base to trimming and J lost 13 bases; unmatched junction nucleotides: 11. CDR3 nucleotides: TGTGCCAGCAGCTTAGGTATCGGCGGCGGGGGGGAACAGTTCTTC. Its translation: CASSLGIGGGGEQFF. Complete variable domain (other parts from reference TRBV11-3 and TRBJ2-1): EAGVVQSPRYKIIEKKQPVAFWCNPISGHNTLYWYLQNLGQGPELLIRYENEEAVDDSQLPKDRFSAERLKGVDSTLKIQPAELGDSAVYLCASSLGIGGGGEQFFGPGTRLTVL.

This clone has only one observation. The genes are TRBV7-3 and TRBJ2-7, with a possible D match to TRBD2 (6 bases). The V gene lost 5 bases and the J gene lost 0 bases, with 8 bases spanning the gap. The CDR3 consists of 13 residues. Germline CDR1 and CDR2: SGHTA and FQGTGA. The CDR3 DNA reads TGTGCCAGCAGCCGCGGGGACTCCTACGAGCAGTACTTC. Its protein product is CASSRGDSYEQYF. Variable domain in full (rest from reference TRBV7-3 and TRBJ2-7): GAGVSQTPSNKVTEKGKYVELRCDPISGHTALYWYRQSLGQGPEFLIYFQGTGAADDSGLPNDRFFAVRPEGSVSTLKIQRTERGDSAVYLCASSRGDSYEQYFGPGTRLTVT.

This chain connects TRBV6-1 to TRBJ1-1, with 7 bases lining up with TRBD1. This CDR3 is 13 amino acids long. Germline V CDR1 and CDR2: MNHNS, SASEGT. Trimming at V came to 8 bases and at J to 1 base, leaving 4 bases not matched to a gene. CDR3 bases: TGTGCCAGCGACAGGGCCGCGAACACTGAAGCTTTCTTT. As protein: CASDRAANTEAFF.

The chain is built from TRBV30 and TRBJ2-1; 8 nucleotides match TRBD2. Trimming at V came to 5 bases and at J to 1 base, leaving 4 bases not matched to a gene. From germline, CDR1 is GTSNPN and CDR2 SVGIG (reference sequence). The CDR3 is made up of 14 amino acids. The CDR3 DNA is TGTGCCTGGGGGCGGGGGGCATCCTACAATGAGCAGTTCTTC. Its protein product is CAWGRGASYNEQFF.

This chain connects TRBV7-2 to TRBJ1-1; weak D call: TRBD1 (5 bases). Trimming left V 1 base short and J 6 bases short, with 15 bases between. There are 15 residues in the CDR3. Germline lookup yields CDR1 SGHTA and CDR2 FQGNSA. CDR3 region: CASSLGAGMLAEAFF. CDR3 DNA: TGTGCCAGCAGCTTAGGAGCAGGGATGTTGGCTGAAGCTTTCTTT.

The CDR3 DNA reads as TGCGCCAGCAGCTTGACCCTGGACAGTAACGTTGAAGCTTTCTTT. Translation gives CASSLTLDSNVEAFF. The rearrangement joins TRBV5-1 to TRBJ1-1, with D tentatively TRBD1 (6 bases). Germline CDR1 is SGHRS and CDR2 is YFSETQ. Trimming stripped 1 base from V and 7 bases from J, with 17 bases between. The CDR3 runs to 15 residues.

The chain has TRBV7-2 and TRBJ2-5; 11 nucleotides match TRBD2. The length of the CDR3 is 18 residues. Germline CDR1 and CDR2: SGHTA and FQGNSA. V was pared by 5 bases and J by 1 base, with 12 bases of the junction left unmatched. CDR3 loop: CASSPGGLAGGFQETQYF. DNA of the CDR3: TGTGCCAGCAGCCCGGGGGGGCTAGCGGGGGGTTTCCAAGAGACCCAGTACTTC.

The DNA of the CDR3 is TGCGCCAGCAGCGCTATGGGGGCACAAGAGACCCAGTACTTC. Protein: CASSAMGAQETQYF. The chain joins TRBV5-1 to TRBJ2-5, with D possibly matching TRBD1 (6 bases). V lost 4 bases to trimming and J lost 2 bases, with 12 bases between them. CDR1 and CDR2 from the germline V gene are SGHRS and YFSETQ. There are 14 residues in the CDR3.

The J gene is TRBJ1-2, the V gene TRBV18; maybe TRBD1 (6 bases). This CDR3 has 14 amino acids. Looked up from germline, CDR1 is KGHSH and CDR2 is LQKENI. Trimming left V 6 bases short and J 8 bases short, with 19 bases between. The CDR3 region is CASSAGRDTSGYTF. The CDR3 DNA is TGTGCCAGCTCGGCGGGGAGGGACACAAGCGGCTACACCTTC.

Only one count was recorded for this clone. The chain combines TRBV10-3 with TRBJ1-2; D not certain. CDR3 size: 17 residues. V gave up 3 bases and J gave up 3 bases, with 20 bases separating them. Germline loops: CDR1 ENHRY, CDR2 SYGVKD. The CDR3 DNA reads TGTGCCATCAGTGATCCCGCGGGAGACGGAGGTGACTATGGCTACACCTTC. It encodes CAISDPAGDGGDYGYTF.

The count of this clone is one. This rearrangement joins TRBV9 to TRBJ1-6; D is possibly TRBD1 (6 bases). There are 14 residues in the CDR3. Germline loops: CDR1 SGDLS, CDR2 YYNGEE. Trimming removed 3 bases at V and 13 bases at J, with 17 bases between. The CDR3 here is CASSAGGGASPLHF. The CDR3 DNA is TGTGCCAGCAGCGCGGGGGGGGGCGCTTCTCCCCTCCACTTT.

The chain carries TRBV6-5 and TRBJ1-5, with D possibly TRBD1 on 5 matching bases. The CDR3 loop spans 16 amino acids. Looked up from germline, CDR1 is MNHEY and CDR2 is SVGAGI. Deletions cut 0 bases from V and 1 base from J, with 10 bases between. CDR3 region: CASSYSGGSSNQPQHF. CDR3 nucleotide sequence: TGTGCCAGCAGTTACTCCGGGGGGAGCAGCAATCAGCCCCAGCATTTT.